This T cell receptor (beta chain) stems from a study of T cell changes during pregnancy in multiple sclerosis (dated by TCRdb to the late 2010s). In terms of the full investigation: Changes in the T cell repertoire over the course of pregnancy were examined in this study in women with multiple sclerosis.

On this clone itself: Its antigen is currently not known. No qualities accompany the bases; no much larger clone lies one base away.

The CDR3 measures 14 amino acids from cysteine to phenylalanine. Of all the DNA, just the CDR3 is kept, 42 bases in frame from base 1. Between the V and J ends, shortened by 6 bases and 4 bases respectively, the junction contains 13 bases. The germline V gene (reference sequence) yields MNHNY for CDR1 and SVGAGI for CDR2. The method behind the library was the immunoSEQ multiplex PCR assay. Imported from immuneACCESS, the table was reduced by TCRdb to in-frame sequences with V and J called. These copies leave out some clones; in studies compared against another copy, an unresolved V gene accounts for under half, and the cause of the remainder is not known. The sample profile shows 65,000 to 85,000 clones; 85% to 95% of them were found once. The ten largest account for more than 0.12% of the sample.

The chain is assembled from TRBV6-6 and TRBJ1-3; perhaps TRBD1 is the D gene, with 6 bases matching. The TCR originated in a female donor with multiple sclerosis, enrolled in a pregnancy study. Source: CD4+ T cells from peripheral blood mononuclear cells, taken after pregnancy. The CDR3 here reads CASRAGGEGNTIYF. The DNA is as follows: TGTGCCAGCAGAGCGGGGGGCGAAGGAAACACCATATATTTT.